The entry below gives a single T cell receptor beta chain sequence along with its context. The target of this receptor is not known. No base qualities exist here, and no much larger clone lies one base off it. CD8 naive samples were CD45RO-negative cells positively selected for CCR7, giving a CD45RA+CCR7+ population that excluded TemRA cells. The donors were healthy, HIV-negative adults with no recently reported acute infections or vaccinations. All donors were Caucasian adults living in Nashville, Tennessee, USA. After blood collection by leukapheresis, PBMCs were isolated using Ficoll-Histopaque density gradient centrifugation and then cryopreserved in the vapor phase of liquid nitrogen. Analytical flow cytometry was used to check the purity and quantity of every magnetically sorted T cell population. Genomic DNA was isolated from each sorted fraction and quantified by UV absorbance on a Nanodrop 2000c.

The data were taken from a study of shared clonotypes between healthy human individuals (TCRdb year 2020). Notes on the research overall: A couple of women and a few men aged 18 to 49 years were included in the cohort. To increase sequencing depth and limit assay-specific biases, different laboratories used diverse techniques to prepare libraries and sequence TCR repertoires. For each donor, three plates each were used for CD4 naive and CD4 memory, two plates were used for CD8 naive, and one plate was used for CD8 memory. Leukapheresis yielded between about 0.85 and 10 billion PBMCs per donor. To estimate repertoire size and how much clonotypes are shared between individuals, the study performed deep sequencing of blood TCR repertoires from roughly five healthy adults. Findings and caveats that apply to the study as a whole: Because the study included only a small number of donors, the genetic and exposure-history diversity represented was limited. Compared with non-shared clonotypes, the clonotypes found in all four sorted-subset donors had higher generation probabilities. Incomplete sequencing was indicated by rarefaction of sorted-subset datasets, despite the large sequencing depth. Sampling was restricted to blood, and TCR repertoires in tissues likely differ from the TCR repertoires found in blood. Estimated clonotype richness was generally larger for naive than for memory subsets. Pairwise subsampling led to the expectation that sequencing depth would affect the degree of clonotype sharing among donors. Across a handful of donors, around 5% of naive CD4, approximately 4% of naive CD8, 2.3% of memory CD4, and about 0.4% of memory CD8 clonotypes were shared.

Using the deep immunoSEQ assay, multiplex PCR amplified TCR CDR3 regions from genomic DNA. Genomic DNA extracted from each cell subset was distributed evenly over all wells of several immunoSEQ 96-well plates, and each plate served as one replicate. For sorted subsets, about 200 ng genomic DNA, equal to about 30,000 T cell genomes, was loaded into each replicate PCR. Purified libraries were measured with a Qubit 3.0 fluorometer, size-checked on a Bioanalyzer 2100, and measured again with the KAPA Library Quantification kit. A separate single-read 150-cycle Illumina NextSeq 550 flow cell was used to sequence each immunoSEQ 96-well plate. Under the source paper's analysis protocol: Because the immunoSEQ output included only junctional sequences and no quality scores, the filtering could not be the same as the filtering used for full-length reads. Sequences were annotated with PyIR, a Python wrapper for IgBLAST v1.9, and V/J genes and CDR3 were assigned using IMGT germline references. Reads were removed for weak V/J assignments (E-value above 1e-6), missing CDR3, stop codons, out-of-frame junctions, or ambiguous translated residues. V3J clonotypes were defined as sequences sharing an identical inferred V gene, J gene, and CDR3 amino acid sequence. To compute the percentage overlap between repertoires, the number of shared unique clonotypes was divided by the size of the smaller repertoire. Repertoire richness was assessed with RTK rarefaction, the Chao1 estimator, and Recon v2.1 estimates of unobserved clonotypes. Generation probabilities for all TCRbeta clonotypes obtained by the gDNA method from a handful of donors were computed using OLGA. TCRdb obtained this table from immuneACCESS and retained in-frame rearrangements with V and J assigned. These tables miss some clones; where compared with another copy, unresolved V genes account for less than half of the shortfall, and the remainder is unexplained. V, J and clone size are those of that table, while D and trimming were read from the DNA. Recorded for this sample are approximately 2,000,000 clones; around 93% of them occurred a single time. The ten largest clones take up more than 1.5% of the sample.

From the cysteine through the phenylalanine, the CDR3 covers 15 amino acids. Only the CDR3 region is kept as DNA, spanning 45 bases read in frame from base 1. The V end loses 2 bases and the J end loses 1 base, and a stretch of 11 bases separates them. From the germline V gene (reference sequence), CDR1 is MNHEY and CDR2 is SMNVEV. The sequence links TRBV27 to TRBJ2-5; perhaps TRBD2 is the D gene, with 5 bases matching. The clonotype was recovered from a man aged 18 to 30 in good health. Some clones in this sample may be carry-over from other donors' samples. Sequencing was carried out using naive CD8+ T cells from PBMCs. The cell subset or site tag for this specimen amounts to: CD45RA+CCR7+. For the CDR3, the sequence is CASSLVGAPQETQYF. The nucleotide sequence reads as follows: TGTGCCAGCAGTTTAGTGGGAGCCCCCCAAGAGACCCAGTACTTC.